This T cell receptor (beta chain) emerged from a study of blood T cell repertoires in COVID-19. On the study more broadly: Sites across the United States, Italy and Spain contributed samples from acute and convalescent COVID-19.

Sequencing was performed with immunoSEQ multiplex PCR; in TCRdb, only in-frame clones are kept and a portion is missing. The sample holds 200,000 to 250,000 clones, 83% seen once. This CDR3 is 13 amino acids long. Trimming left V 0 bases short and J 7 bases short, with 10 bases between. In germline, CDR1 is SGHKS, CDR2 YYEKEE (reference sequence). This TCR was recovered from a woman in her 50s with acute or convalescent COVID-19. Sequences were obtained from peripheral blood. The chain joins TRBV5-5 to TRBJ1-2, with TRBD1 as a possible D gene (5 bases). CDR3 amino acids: CASSLAGGGGYTF. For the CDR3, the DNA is TGTGCCAGCAGCTTGGCGGGGGGTGGTGGCTACACCTTC.